This T cell receptor beta chain appears in the sequencing data of a study of technical replicates of blood from a few donors. TCRdb's table, derived via immunoSEQ multiplex PCR, lists solely in-frame clones and lacks some. Of some 62,000 clones listed, around 87% are singletons. This CDR3 contains 14 residues. Trimming shortened V by 0 bases and J by 4 bases, and 9 bases separated the two germline ends. From germline, CDR1 is LGHNA and CDR2 YSLEER. The sample was PBMCs. This TCR was recovered from a human donor in good health. Some clones in this sample may be carry-over from other donors' samples. J is TRBJ1-2 and V is TRBV4-3, with TRBD1 as a possible D gene (5 bases). The CDR3 DNA reads TGCGCCAGCAGCCAAGACTCGGGGGTCTATGGCTACACCTTC. Translating it yields CASSQDSGVYGYTF.